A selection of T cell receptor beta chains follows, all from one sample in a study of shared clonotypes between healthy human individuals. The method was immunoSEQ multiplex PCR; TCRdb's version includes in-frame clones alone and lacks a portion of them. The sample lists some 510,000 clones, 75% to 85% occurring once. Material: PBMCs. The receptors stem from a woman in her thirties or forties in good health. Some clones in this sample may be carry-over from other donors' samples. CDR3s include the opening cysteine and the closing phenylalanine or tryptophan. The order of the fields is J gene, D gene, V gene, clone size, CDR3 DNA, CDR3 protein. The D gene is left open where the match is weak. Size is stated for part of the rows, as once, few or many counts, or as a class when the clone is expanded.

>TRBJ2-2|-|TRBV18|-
TGTGCCAGCTCACCACGCGCAGGGCCCACGGGCACCGGGGAGCTGTTTTTT
CASSPRAGPTGTGELFF
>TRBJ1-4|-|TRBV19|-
TGTGCCAGTTCGAGGGCGGGCACTGAGAATGAAAAACTGTTTTTT
CASSRAGTENEKLFF
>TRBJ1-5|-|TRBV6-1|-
TGTGCCAGCAGTGGAGCCAGGGCTAGCAATCAGCCCCAGCATTTT
CASSGARASNQPQHF
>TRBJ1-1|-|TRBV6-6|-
TGTGCCAGCAGTAGGCCGGGGGACACTGAAGCTTTCTTT
CASSRPGDTEAFF
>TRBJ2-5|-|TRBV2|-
TGTGCCAGCACTACGGGTTTCGAAGAGACCCAGTACTTC
CASTTGFEETQYF
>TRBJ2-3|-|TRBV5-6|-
TGTGCCAGCAGCTTGGCCGTAACGCTAGCGATCACAGATACGCAGTATTTT
CASSLAVTLAITDTQYF
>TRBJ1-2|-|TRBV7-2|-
TGTGCCAGCAGCTTAGCCCTACAGGGTAGCTATGGCTACACCTTC
CASSLALQGSYGYTF
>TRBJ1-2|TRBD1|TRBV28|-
TGTGCCAGCAGTTTTGGAGGGACAGGGCAATATGGCTACACCTTC
CASSFGGTGQYGYTF
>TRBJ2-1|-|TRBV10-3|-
TGTGCCATCAGTGATGAAGACGAGGATGAGCAGTTCTTC
CAISDEDEDEQFF
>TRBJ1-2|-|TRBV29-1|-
TGCAGCGTTACGGAGGGATATAACTATGGCTACACCTTC
CSVTEGYNYGYTF
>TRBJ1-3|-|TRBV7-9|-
TGTGCCAGCAGCCCAATTAACGCGGGGGCAGGAGGAAACACCATATATTTT
CASSPINAGAGGNTIYF
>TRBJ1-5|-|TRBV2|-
TGTGCCAGCAGATTGGGGGGTTCAAACAATCAGCCCCAGCATTTT
CASRLGGSNNQPQHF
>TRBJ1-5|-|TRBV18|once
TGTGCCAGCTCACCACAGGTCCAAGGAGGCAATCAGCCCCAGCATTTT
CASSPQVQGGNQPQHF
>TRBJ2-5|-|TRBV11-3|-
TGTGCCAGCAGCTTAGGTCTAGGGCCTCTCCACCAAGAGACCCAGTACTTC
CASSLGLGPLHQETQYF
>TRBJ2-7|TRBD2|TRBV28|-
TGTGCCAGCAGTCCAGGGACTAGCGGGAGCTACGAGCAGTACTTC
CASSPGTSGSYEQYF